This T cell receptor beta chain was found in a study of T cells expressing NK-cell markers (dated by TCRdb to 2018 to 2020). With respect to the entire study: Eight or nine donors provided sorted CD3+CD56+NKG2C+, CD3+CD56+NKG2C- and CD3+CD56-NKG2C+ T-cell subsets, whose TCR beta-chain repertoires were profiled. Of the eight sequenced donors, seven were found to be HCMV-seropositive and one was found to be HCMV-seronegative. Randomly selected healthy volunteers, three men and five women, were used as the eight sequenced donors. The libraries were sequenced on Illumina HiSeq 2000/2500, MiSeq or NextSeq, producing 2 x 150 bp reads. On the study overall, not on this receptor specifically: For more than 5 donors, the dominant CD3+CD56+NKG2C+ clonotypes were among the top 10 CD8+ clonotypes and accounted for 1.0-7.0% of CD8+ T cells. Those dominant clonotypes were again the most abundant among CD3+CD56-NKG2C+ cells in a few donors, at roughly 25-60.1%. Whether the expanded NKG2C-expressing T cell clones were specific for HCMV antigens remained unclear.

The run used an Illumina HiSeq 2000. TCR beta cDNA libraries were made by 5'RACE template switching that added a universal primer site and unique molecular identifiers. cDNA synthesis was primed from the TCR beta constant segment and was followed by two successive PCR amplification steps. Turning to the authors' computational methods: MIGEC was used to demultiplex reads and group reads by UMI, and MiTCR was used to assemble and quantify clonotypes. To remove erroneous sequences, TCR cDNA sequences were retained only when supported by two or more reads. Downstream repertoire analysis used the tcR package, and clonotypes were matched across fractions by CDR3 nucleotide sequence plus V segment. VDJmatch was used to annotate antigen specificity against VDJdb, with one amino acid substitution allowed in CDR3. TCRdb reprocessed the raw reads; every CDR3 protein sequence is a single record, and DNA is not supplied. The V and J calls and clone size are TCRdb's, not the authors'. The table for this sample records hundreds of thousands of distinct CDR3 sequences. Roughly 4.2% of the sample belongs to the ten largest clones.

On this clonotype: No cognate antigen has been identified for it.

HCMV-specific IgG was detected in serum with a commercial ELISA kit to determine HCMV serostatus. Ficoll density gradient centrifugation was used to isolate peripheral blood mononuclear cells from blood. Sequencing used blood T cells: a sorted CD56 or NKG2C T cell subset, CD4+ or CD8+ T cells, or bulk PBMC T cells (not recorded which). This clonotype was sampled from a woman between 18 and 75 years old in good health.

The CDR3 region has the sequence CAWSLLPDTQYF. The chain is made from TRBV30 and TRBJ2-3. Taken from cysteine to phenylalanine, the CDR3 has 12 residues. Only the protein is available. According to the germline V gene (reference sequence), CDR1 reads GTSNPN and CDR2 reads SVGIG.